What follows is one T cell receptor (beta chain) and its context. Amplified TCR beta CDR3 regions were obtained using RNA transcripts as template. RT-PCR was first run with HTBI primers, then multiplex PCR in a second round. TCRdb redid the calling of the multiplex PCR reads with MiXCR, one entry per CDR3 protein. This sample has fewer than 350,000 distinct CDR3 sequences; 17% occur once, and the top ten carry 9% to 15%. CDR1 is KGHSH, CDR2 LQKENI, per germline. The CDR3 totals 15 residues. Trimming cost V 5 bases and J 5 bases, with 16 bases left between them. This sample was taken from a study of Graves' ophthalmopathy and Graves' hyperthyroidism.

The sequenced material came from peripheral blood. The source of this sequence is an adult man with Graves' ophthalmopathy. The chain recombines TRBV18 with TRBJ1-5; no definite D call. The CDR3 sequence is CASSTKTVNDQPQHF. The CDR3 coding sequence is TGTGCCAGCTCAACGAAAACGGTAAACGATCAGCCCCAGCATTTT.